This TCR beta chain originates from a study of T cells in tuberculosis. Study information: A South African cohort included IGRA-negative adolescents, latently infected IGRA-positive adolescents and adults with active tuberculosis.

V was cut by 4 bases and J by 5 bases, with 18 bases left in between. The CDR3 sequence is 17 residues long. Per the germline V gene, CDR1 is WNHNN and CDR2 is SYGVQD (reference sequence). TCRdb's table, derived via immunoSEQ multiplex PCR, lists solely in-frame clones and lacks some. The sample carries roughly 28,000 clones, 90% recorded once. Each clinical donor contributed on average around 97,000 T cells from unsorted cryopreserved PBMC. Sequencing was performed on PBMCs. This rearrangement joins TRBV10-1 to TRBJ2-6; perhaps TRBD1 as D (5 bases). This receptor was taken from a donor aged 10 to 29 with latent tuberculosis or without tuberculosis infection. The CDR3 coding sequence is TGCGCCAGCAGTGTTACAGGCGCACAAAGTCGGGCCAACGTCCTGACTTTC. Translated, it gives CASSVTGAQSRANVLTF.